This TCR beta chain was identified in a study of cytomegalovirus exposure and HLA in healthy donors. Study as a whole: HLA-typed donors were the source of 90 million or so unique TCRs, which an early data release held.

Worth noting for this clone: The antigen is undetermined.

Amplification used 60 Vbeta primers and 13 Jbeta primers. The data were produced by immunoSEQ multiplex PCR, yet TCRdb's version contains in-frame clones alone and is incomplete. The ten most abundant clones cover approximately 13% of a sample with around 74,000 clones. With 5 bases removed from V and 4 bases from J, the gap between germline ends came to 17 bases. The CDR3 contains 15 residues. Per the germline V gene, CDR1 is SGHAT and CDR2 is FQNNGV. Findings of the study overall: A later analysis found most CMV-associated TCR beta chains apparently HLA-restricted.

The TCR was taken from a man aged 45-60 years in good health and CMV-seropositive. The specimen was PBMCs. V is TRBV11-2 and J is TRBJ1-1, with D unresolved. CDR3 sequence reads: CASSLARVKSTEAFF. In nucleotides, the CDR3 is TGTGCCAGCAGCCTCGCTCGGGTGAAGAGCACTGAAGCTTTCTTT.